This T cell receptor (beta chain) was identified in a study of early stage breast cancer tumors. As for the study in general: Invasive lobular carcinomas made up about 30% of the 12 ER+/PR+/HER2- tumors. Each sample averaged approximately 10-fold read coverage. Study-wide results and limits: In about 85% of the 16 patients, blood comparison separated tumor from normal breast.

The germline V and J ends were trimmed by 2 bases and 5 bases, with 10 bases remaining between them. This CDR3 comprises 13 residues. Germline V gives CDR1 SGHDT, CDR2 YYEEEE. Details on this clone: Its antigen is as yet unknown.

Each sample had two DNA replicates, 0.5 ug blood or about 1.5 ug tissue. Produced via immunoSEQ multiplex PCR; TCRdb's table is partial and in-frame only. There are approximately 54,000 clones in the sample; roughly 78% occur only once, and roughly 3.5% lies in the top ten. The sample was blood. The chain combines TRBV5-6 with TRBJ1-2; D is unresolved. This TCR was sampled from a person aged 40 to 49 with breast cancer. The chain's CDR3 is CASSLQTPYGYTF. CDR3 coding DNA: TGTGCCAGCAGCTTACAGACCCCTTATGGCTACACCTTC.